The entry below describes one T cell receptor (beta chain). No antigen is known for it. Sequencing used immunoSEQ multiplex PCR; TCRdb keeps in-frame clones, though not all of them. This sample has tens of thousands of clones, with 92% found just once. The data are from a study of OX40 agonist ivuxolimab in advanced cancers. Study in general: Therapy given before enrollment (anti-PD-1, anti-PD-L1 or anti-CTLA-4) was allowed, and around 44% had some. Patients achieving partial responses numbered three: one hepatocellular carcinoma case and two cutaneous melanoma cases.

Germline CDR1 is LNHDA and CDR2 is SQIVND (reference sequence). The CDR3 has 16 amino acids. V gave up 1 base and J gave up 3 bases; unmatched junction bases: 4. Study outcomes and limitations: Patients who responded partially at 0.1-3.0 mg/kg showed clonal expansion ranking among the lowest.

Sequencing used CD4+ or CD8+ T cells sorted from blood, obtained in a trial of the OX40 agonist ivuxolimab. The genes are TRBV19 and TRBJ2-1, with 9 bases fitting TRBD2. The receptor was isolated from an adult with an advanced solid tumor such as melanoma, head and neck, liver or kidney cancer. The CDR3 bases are TGTGCCAGTAGTATAGGGCTAGCGGGGTTCTACAATGAGCAGTTCTTC. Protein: CASSIGLAGFYNEQFF. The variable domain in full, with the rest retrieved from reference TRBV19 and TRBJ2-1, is DGGITQSPKYLFRKEGQNVTLSCEQNLNHDAMYWYRQDPGQGLRLIYYSQIVNDFQKGDIAEGYSVSREKKESFPLTVTSAQKNPTAFYLCASSIGLAGFYNEQFFGPGTRLTVL.